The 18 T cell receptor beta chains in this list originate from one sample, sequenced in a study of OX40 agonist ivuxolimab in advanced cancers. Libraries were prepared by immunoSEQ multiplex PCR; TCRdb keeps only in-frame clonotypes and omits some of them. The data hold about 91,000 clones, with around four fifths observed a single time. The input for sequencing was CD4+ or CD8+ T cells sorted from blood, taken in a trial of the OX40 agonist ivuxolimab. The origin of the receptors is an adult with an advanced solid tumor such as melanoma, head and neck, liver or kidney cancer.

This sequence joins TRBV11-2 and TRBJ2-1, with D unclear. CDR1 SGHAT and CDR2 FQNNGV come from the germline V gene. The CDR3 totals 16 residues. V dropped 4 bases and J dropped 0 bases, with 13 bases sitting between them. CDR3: CASSYRRQSSYNEQFF. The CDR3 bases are TGTGCCAGCAGCTACCGGCGGCAGAGCTCCTACAATGAGCAGTTCTTC.

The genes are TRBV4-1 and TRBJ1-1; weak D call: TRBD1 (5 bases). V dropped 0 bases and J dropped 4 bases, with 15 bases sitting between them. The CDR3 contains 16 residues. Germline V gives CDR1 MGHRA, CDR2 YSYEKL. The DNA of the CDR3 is TGCGCCAGCAGCCAAGATCTAGCTGGGGGGGGCACTGAAGCTTTCTTT. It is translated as CASSQDLAGGGTEAFF.

The CDR3: CASSPRGAEQFF. DNA of the CDR3: TGTGCCAGCAGTCCAAGGGGGGCTGAGCAGTTCTTC. The chain employs TRBV6-5 and TRBJ2-1; D may correspond to TRBD1 or TRBD2 (6 bases each). The CDR3 length is 12 residues. In germline, CDR1 is MNHEY, CDR2 SVGAGI. Trimming took off 5 bases at V and 9 bases at J, with 11 bases between the two ends.

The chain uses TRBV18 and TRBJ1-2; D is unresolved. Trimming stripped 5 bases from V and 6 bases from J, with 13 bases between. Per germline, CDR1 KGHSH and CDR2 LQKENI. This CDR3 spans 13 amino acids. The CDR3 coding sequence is TGTGCCAGCTCAAGTGACCCGGTGGATGGCTACACCTTC. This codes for CASSSDPVDGYTF.

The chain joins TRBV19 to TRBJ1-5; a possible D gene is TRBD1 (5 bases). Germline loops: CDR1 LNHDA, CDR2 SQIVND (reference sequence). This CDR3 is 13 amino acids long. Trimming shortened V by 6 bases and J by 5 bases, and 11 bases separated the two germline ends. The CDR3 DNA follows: TGTGCCAGTAGAGGCAGGGTCGATCAGCCCCAGCATTTT. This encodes CASRGRVDQPQHF.

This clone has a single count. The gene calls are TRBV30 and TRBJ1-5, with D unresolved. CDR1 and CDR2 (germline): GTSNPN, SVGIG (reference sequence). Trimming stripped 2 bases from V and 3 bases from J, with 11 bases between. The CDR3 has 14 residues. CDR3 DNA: TGTGCCTGGAGTATGGACTCCTACAATCAGCCCCAGCATTTT. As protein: CAWSMDSYNQPQHF.

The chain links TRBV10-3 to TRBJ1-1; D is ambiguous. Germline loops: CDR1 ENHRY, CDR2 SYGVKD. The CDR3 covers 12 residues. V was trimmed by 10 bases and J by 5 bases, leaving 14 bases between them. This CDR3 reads CATTGMGTEAFF. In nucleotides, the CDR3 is TGTGCCACTACCGGCATGGGGACTGAAGCTTTCTTT.

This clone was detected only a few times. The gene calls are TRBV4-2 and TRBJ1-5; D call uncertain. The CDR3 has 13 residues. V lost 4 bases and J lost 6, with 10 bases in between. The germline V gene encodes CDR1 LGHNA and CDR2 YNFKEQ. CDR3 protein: CASSRDLGQPQHF. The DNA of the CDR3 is TGTGCCAGCAGCCGAGACCTGGGTCAGCCCCAGCATTTT.

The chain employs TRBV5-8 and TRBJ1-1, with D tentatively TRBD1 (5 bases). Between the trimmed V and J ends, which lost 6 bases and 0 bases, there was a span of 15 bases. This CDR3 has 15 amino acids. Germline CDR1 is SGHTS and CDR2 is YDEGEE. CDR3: CASIFGGGVNTEAFF. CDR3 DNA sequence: TGTGCCAGCATCTTCGGAGGAGGGGTGAACACTGAAGCTTTCTTT.

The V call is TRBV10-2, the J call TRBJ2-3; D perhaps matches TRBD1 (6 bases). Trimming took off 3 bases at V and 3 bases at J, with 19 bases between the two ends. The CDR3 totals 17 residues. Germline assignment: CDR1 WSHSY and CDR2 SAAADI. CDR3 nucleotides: TGCGCCAGCAGTGATGGGTCGGTACAGGGTAGTACAGATACGCAGTATTTT. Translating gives CASSDGSVQGSTDTQYF.

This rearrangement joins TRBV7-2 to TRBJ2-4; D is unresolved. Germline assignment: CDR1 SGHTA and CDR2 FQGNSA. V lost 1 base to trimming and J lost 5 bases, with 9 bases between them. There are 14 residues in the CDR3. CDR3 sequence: CASSLDVSQNIQYF. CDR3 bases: TGTGCCAGCAGCTTAGACGTATCCCAAAACATTCAGTACTTC.

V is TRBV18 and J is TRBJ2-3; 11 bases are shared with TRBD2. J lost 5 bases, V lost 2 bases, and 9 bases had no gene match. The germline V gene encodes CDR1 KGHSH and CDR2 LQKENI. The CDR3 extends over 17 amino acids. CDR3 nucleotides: TGTGCCAGCTCACCAAATCTAGCGGGGGGCGGAGAAGATACGCAGTATTTT. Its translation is CASSPNLAGGGEDTQYF.

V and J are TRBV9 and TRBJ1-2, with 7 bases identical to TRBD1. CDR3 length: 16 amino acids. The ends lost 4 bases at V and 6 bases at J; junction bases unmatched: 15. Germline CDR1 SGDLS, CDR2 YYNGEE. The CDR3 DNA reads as TGTGCCAGCAGCCTAGGTGGCAGGGGGGATCGCCATGGCTACACCTTC. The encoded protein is CASSLGGRGDRHGYTF.

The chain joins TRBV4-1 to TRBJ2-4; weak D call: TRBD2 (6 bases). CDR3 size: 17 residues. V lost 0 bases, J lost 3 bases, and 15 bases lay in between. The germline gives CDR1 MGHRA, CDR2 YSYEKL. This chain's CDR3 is CASSQDFGGMSKNIQYF. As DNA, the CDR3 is TGCGCCAGCAGCCAAGATTTCGGGGGAATGAGCAAAAACATTCAGTACTTC.

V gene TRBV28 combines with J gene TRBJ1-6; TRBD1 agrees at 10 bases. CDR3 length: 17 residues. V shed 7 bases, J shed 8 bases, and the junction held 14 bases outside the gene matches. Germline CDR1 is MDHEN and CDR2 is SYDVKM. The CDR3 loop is CASTTSMSGTGDSPLHF. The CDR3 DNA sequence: TGTGCCAGCACTACATCCATGAGCGGGACAGGGGATTCACCCCTCCACTTT.

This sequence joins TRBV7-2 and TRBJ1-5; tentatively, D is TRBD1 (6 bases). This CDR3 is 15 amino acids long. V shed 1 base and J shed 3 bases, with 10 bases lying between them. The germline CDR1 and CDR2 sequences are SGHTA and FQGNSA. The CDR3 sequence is CASSLETGPNQPQHF. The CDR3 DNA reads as TGTGCCAGCAGCTTAGAAACAGGGCCCAATCAGCCCCAGCATTTT.

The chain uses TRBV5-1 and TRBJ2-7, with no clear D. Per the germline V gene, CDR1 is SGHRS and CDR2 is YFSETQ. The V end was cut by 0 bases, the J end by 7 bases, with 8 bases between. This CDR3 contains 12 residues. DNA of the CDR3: TGCGCCAGCAGCTTGGGTGGGCTGGAGCAGTACTTC. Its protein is CASSLGGLEQYF.

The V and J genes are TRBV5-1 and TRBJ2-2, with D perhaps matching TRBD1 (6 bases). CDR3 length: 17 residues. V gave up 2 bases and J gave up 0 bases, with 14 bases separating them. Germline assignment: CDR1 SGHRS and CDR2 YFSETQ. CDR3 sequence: CASSLGFGQTNTGELFF. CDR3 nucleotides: TGCGCCAGCAGCTTAGGTTTCGGACAGACGAACACCGGGGAGCTGTTTTTT.